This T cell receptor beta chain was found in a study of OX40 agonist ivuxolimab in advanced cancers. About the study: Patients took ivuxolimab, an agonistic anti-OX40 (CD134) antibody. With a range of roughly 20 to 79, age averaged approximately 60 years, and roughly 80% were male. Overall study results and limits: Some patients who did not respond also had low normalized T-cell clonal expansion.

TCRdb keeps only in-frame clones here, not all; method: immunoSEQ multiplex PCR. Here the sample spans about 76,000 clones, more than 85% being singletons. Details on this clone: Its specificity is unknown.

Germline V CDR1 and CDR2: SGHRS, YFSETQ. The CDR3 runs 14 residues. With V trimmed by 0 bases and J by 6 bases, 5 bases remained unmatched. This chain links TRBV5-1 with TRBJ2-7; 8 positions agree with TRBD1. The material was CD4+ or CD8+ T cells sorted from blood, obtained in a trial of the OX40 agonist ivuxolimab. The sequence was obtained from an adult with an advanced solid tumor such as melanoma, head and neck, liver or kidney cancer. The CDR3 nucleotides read TGCGCCAGCAGCTTGGGCGGACAGGGCCGCGAGCAGTACTTC. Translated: CASSLGGQGREQYF. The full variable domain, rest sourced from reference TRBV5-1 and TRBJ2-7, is KAGVTQTPRYLIKTRGQQVTLSCSPISGHRSVSWYQQTPGQGLQFLFEYFSETQRNKGNFPGRFSGRQFSNSRSEMNVSTLELGDSALYLCASSLGGQGREQYFGPGTRLTVT.